The entry below describes one T cell receptor (beta chain). The table lists this clonotype with many counts. The specificity of this receptor is unknown. Per-nucleotide qualities are absent, and no much larger clonotype sits a single base away. Stable Graves' hyperthyroidism was defined as the absence of progression to ophthalmopathy over 18 months of follow-up. Hyperthyroidism patients were newly diagnosed, with disease duration under 2 months, and aged 18 to 65 years. Exclusion was applied to patients with uncontrolled infections, other autoimmune diseases, pregnancy or lactation. Clinical symptoms, serum thyroxine and TRAb, thyroid ultrasound, and orbital computed tomography formed the basis for the diagnoses. PBMCs were isolated from around 10 ml of fresh peripheral blood by Ficoll-Paque density gradient centrifugation. Trizol reagent was used to extract total RNA, and RNA quality was then checked on an Agilent 2100 Bioanalyzer.

This record belongs to a study of T cells in Graves' hyperthyroidism and ophthalmopathy (dated by TCRdb to the late 2010s). Study-wide context: Peripheral blood was collected at initial diagnosis, before any treatment. A discovery cohort of about 96 patients, approximately 44 with Graves' ophthalmopathy and approximately 55 with stable Graves' hyperthyroidism, was used to find distinguishing TCR V-J signatures. Prospective prediction of ophthalmopathy was tested in an independent validation cohort consisting of fewer than 20 hyperthyroidism patients and around 16 patients who later progressed to ophthalmopathy. The roughly 94 discovery patients were randomly divided into training and test sets at a 7:3 ratio. The study also compared thyroid tissue and blood T-cell repertoires from 6 or 7 Graves' hyperthyroidism patients. Once sampling was done, hyperthyroidism patients were given methimazole at a starting dose of 30 mg daily, whereas ophthalmopathy patients were given high-dose intravenous methylprednisolone. According to the paper, TCR Vbeta CDR3 sequencing was carried out on approximately 140 peripheral blood samples, which came from under 50 ophthalmopathy, around 74 hyperthyroidism and approximately 17 progressor patients.

Amplification of TCR beta CDR3 regions was carried out from RNA transcripts. The first round of RT-PCR for the TCR CDR3 was performed with the HTBI primer set and the Qiagen OneStep RT-PCR kit. A second multiplex PCR round built the libraries, followed by size selection and purification. Paired-end sequencing of the libraries was performed with 100 bp reads on an Illumina HiSeq2000. In the authors' own workflow: Raw data were processed with SOAPnuke, discarding reads with adapters, uncalled bases, mean Phred below 15, or no exact constant-primer or identifier match. High-quality paired reads were merged with COPE v1.2.5, and unique nucleotide sequences were defined as clonotypes. MiTCR v1.1 was used to align the clonotypes against IMGT TRBV, TRBD and TRBJ reference segments. The analysis was restricted to V-J combinations with a frequency above 0.0001, which together covered just over 99% of the repertoires. A TCS score was defined as the ratio of F50 (clonal expansion) to E x V (chaos), with BLOSUM62-based TCRdist applied between CDR3 peptides within each V-J. Welch's t-statistics and random forest reduced 450 to 600 V-J features to some 14, which were used in a naive Bayes classifier (R e1071). TCRdb reprocessed the public reads (quality trimming at Q25 with fastp, clone calling with MiXCR) and kept in-frame beta chains. Under each unique CDR3 protein, matching rows form one entry showing the most common genes and DNA. The V and J calls were determined by TCRdb, not by the authors. The sample table lists around 450,000 distinct CDR3 sequences, around 16% of them with a count of one. The ten largest clones capture roughly 8% of the sample.

Taken from cysteine to phenylalanine, the CDR3 has 13 residues. Left in the record is the CDR3 DNA by itself, 39 bases read in frame from the first base. The germline V gene (reference sequence) specifies DFQATT as CDR1 and SNEGSKA as CDR2. V lost 5 bases and J lost 7 bases, and the count of bases not matched to a germline gene is 5. General findings and caveats noted by the study authors: In validation, progression to ophthalmopathy was predicted by the model with roughly 69% sensitivity and 72.22% specificity, a median of roughly 6.4 months before onset. Most expanded thyroid clonotypes (frequency above 0.001) were also detected in blood, a finding suggesting that blood repertoires may reflect thyroid immune responses. A 13 V-J signature model separated ophthalmopathy from stable hyperthyroidism, with 87.88% sensitivity and about 81% specificity in cross-validation and 80%/75% in testing. Sample size was not statistically predetermined, and investigators were not blinded to group allocation.

Here the chain combines TRBV20-1 and TRBJ2-3, and 11 junctional nucleotides match TRBD2. The sequencing input was blood. This receptor was obtained from a woman between 18 and 30 years old with Graves' hyperthyroidism. The CDR3 protein: CSALAGGANTQYF. Read as DNA, the sequence is TGCAGTGCTTTAGCGGGAGGGGCGAATACGCAGTATTTT.